The T cell receptor (beta chain) under discussion was sequenced for a study of CD8 T cells in Susac syndrome. RNA amounts of roughly 0.45 to 1 ug underwent reverse transcription with random hexamers. Coverage of TCR beta CDR3 amplification by immunoSEQ multiplex PCR extended to 54 Vbeta and 13 Jbeta. TCRdb processed the immunoSEQ multiplex PCR reads anew with MiXCR; each CDR3 protein has one entry. Of around 300,000 distinct CDR3 sequences in the sample, 70% to 90% were seen once. TCR beta from blood CD8+ and CD4+ T cells was sequenced. Negative isolation yielded the CD8+ and CD4+ T cells, while FACS enriched the TEMRA cells. Germline loops: CDR1 SGHTA, CDR2 FQGTGA. V was pared by 5 bases and J by 7 bases, with 6 bases of the junction left unmatched. The CDR3 has 15 amino acids.

The V call is TRBV7-3, the J call TRBJ2-1; 12 positions agree with TRBD2. The specimen sequenced was CD8+ T cells from PBMCs. This TCR derives from a human donor with multiple sclerosis. The CDR3 reads CASSQLAGGGNEQFF. The CDR3 DNA reads as TGTGCCAGCAGCCAACTAGCGGGAGGAGGGAATGAGCAGTTCTTC.